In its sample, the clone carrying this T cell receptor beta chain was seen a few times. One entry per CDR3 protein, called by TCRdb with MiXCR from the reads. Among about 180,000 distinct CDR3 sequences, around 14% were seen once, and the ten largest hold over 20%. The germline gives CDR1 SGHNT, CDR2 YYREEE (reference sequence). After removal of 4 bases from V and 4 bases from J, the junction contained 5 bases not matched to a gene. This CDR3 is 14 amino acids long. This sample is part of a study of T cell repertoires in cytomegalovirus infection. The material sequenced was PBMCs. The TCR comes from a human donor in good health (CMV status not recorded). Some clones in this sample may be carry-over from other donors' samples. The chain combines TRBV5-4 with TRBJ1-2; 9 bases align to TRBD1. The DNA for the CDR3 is TGTGCCAGCAGCGACCCGACAGGGGGCTATGGCTACACCTTC. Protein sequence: CASSDPTGGYGYTF. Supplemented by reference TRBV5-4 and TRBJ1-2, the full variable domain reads ETGVTQSPTHLIKTRGQQVTLRCSSQSGHNTVSWYQQALGQGPQFIFQYYREEENGRGNFPPRFSGLQFPNYSSELNVNALELDDSALYLCASSDPTGGYGYTFGSGTRLTVV.